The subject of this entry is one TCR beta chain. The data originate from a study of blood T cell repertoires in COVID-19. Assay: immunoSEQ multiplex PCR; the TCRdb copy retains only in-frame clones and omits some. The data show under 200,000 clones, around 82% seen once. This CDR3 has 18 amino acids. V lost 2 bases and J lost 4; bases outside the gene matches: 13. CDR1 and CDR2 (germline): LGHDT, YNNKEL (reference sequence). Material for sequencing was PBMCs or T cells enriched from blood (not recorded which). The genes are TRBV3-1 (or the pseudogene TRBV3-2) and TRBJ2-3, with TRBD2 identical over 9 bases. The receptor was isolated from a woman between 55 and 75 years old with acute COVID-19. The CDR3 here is CASSQSELAGSLSDTQYF. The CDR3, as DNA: TGTGCCAGCAGCCAAAGTGAGCTAGCGGGATCGCTCTCAGATACGCAGTATTTT.